The rows below give T cell receptor beta chains drawn from one sample of a study of blood T cell repertoires in COVID-19. Repertoires were generated with immunoSEQ multiplex PCR, while TCRdb's copy carries only in-frame clones and drops some. The sample yields about 190,000 clones, roughly 80% seen once. Material for sequencing was peripheral blood. Source of these receptors: a woman between 45 and 60 years old with acute or convalescent COVID-19. The CDR3 runs from the conserved cysteine through the conserved F or W. A D gene is named only where the DNA matches it firmly. Clone size is not always given. Where it is, it says once, few, many or a class for expanded clones.

D gene	clone size	V gene	J gene	CDR3 protein	CDR3 DNA
NA	once	TRBV5-1	TRBJ1-5	CASSLFENQPQHF	TGCGCCAGCAGCTTGTTCGAGAATCAGCCCCAGCATTTT
TRBD1	many	TRBV6-5	TRBJ1-2	CASSYAGTGDYGYTF	TGTGCCAGCAGTTACGCCGGGACAGGGGACTATGGCTACACCTTC
NA	NA	TRBV14	TRBJ2-2	CASSNQGTGELFF	TGTGCCAGCAGCAACCAGGGTACCGGGGAGCTGTTTTTT
NA	NA	TRBV5-6	TRBJ1-6	CASSLPSRGSPLHF	TGTGCCAGCAGCTTGCCCAGCAGAGGTTCACCCCTCCACTTT
NA	NA	TRBV6-6	TRBJ2-7	CASSYDFHEQYF	TGTGCCAGCAGTTACGACTTTCACGAGCAGTACTTC
NA	NA	TRBV2	TRBJ1-2	CATTKQGSNYGYTF	TGTGCCACCACTAAACAGGGTTCTAACTATGGCTACACCTTC
TRBD1	NA	TRBV7-8	TRBJ1-5	CASSLEGRGLHQPQHF	TGTGCCAGCAGCTTAGAGGGCAGGGGGCTTCATCAGCCCCAGCATTTT
NA	NA	TRBV3-1/TRBV3-2	TRBJ1-3	CASTFNRASGNTIYF	TGTGCCAGCACTTTTAACAGGGCCTCTGGAAACACCATATATTTT
TRBD1	NA	TRBV18	TRBJ1-1	CASSLQGATTEAFF	TGTGCCAGCTCTCTGCAGGGGGCCACCACTGAAGCTTTCTTT
TRBD2	NA	TRBV7-9	TRBJ2-5	CASSTGTSGRAWETQYF	TGTGCCAGCAGCACCGGGACTAGCGGGAGAGCATGGGAGACCCAGTACTTC
TRBD2	NA	TRBV7-2	TRBJ2-7	CASSSYRGGSYEQYF	TGTGCCAGCAGCTCCTACCGGGGGGGGTCCTACGAGCAGTACTTC
NA	NA	TRBV11-2	TRBJ2-3	CASSVTDTQYF	TGTGCCAGCAGCGTAACAGATACGCAGTATTTT
NA	NA	TRBV4-3	TRBJ1-2	CASSQFTGTLYGYTF	TGCGCCAGCAGCCAATTTACAGGTACCCTCTATGGCTACACCTTC
TRBD1	NA	TRBV6-5	TRBJ2-7	CASSYRGQDTYEQYF	TGTGCCAGCAGTTATCGAGGACAGGACACCTACGAGCAGTACTTC
TRBD1	NA	TRBV6-5	TRBJ1-1	CASSLRDRPTEAFF	TGTGCCAGCAGTTTGCGGGACAGGCCTACTGAAGCTTTCTTT
NA	once	TRBV7-6	TRBJ2-1	CASSQWGQGSYNEQFF	TGTGCCAGCAGTCAATGGGGTCAGGGATCCTACAATGAGCAGTTCTTC
NA	NA	TRBV5-1	TRBJ2-7	CASSLGGGYYEQYF	TGCGCCAGCAGCTTGGGGGGAGGTTACTACGAGCAGTACTTC
NA	NA	TRBV5-1	TRBJ2-1	CASSLAGSDEQFF	TGCGCCAGCAGCTTGGCGGGGAGCGATGAGCAGTTCTTC
NA	NA	TRBV5-6	TRBJ2-1	CASSPETGRISSYNEQFF	TGTGCCAGCAGCCCTGAGACAGGCCGAATTAGCTCCTACAATGAGCAGTTCTTC
NA	few	TRBV4-3	TRBJ1-3	CASSLSTASGNTIYF	TGCGCCAGCAGCCTGAGTACTGCCTCTGGAAACACCATATATTTT
NA	NA	TRBV2	TRBJ2-2	CASSEAGPGLTGELFF	TGTGCCAGCAGTGAGGCGGGGCCAGGGTTGACCGGGGAGCTGTTTTTT
NA	NA	TRBV20-1	TRBJ1-2	CSASPNENYGYTF	TGCAGTGCTAGTCCGAATGAGAACTATGGCTACACCTTC
NA	once	TRBV30	TRBJ2-3	CAQGSTGLNTQYF	TGTGCCCAGGGCTCCACCGGGTTAAATACGCAGTATTTT
NA	NA	TRBV5-5	TRBJ1-6	CASSLLLPNSPLHF	TGTGCCAGCAGCTTATTACTGCCCAATTCACCCCTCCACTTT
NA	NA	TRBV5-1	TRBJ2-1	CASSLDEGRYNEQFF	TGCGCCAGCAGCTTGGACGAGGGGAGGTACAATGAGCAGTTCTTC
TRBD2	NA	TRBV4-3	TRBJ2-1	CASSQELASGSMVQFF	TGCGCCAGCAGCCAAGAGTTAGCAAGCGGGAGTATGGTACAGTTCTTC
NA	NA	TRBV4-1	TRBJ1-5	CASSQDPGGIGNQPQHF	TGCGCCAGCAGCCAAGACCCCGGGGGTATAGGCAATCAGCCCCAGCATTTT
NA	NA	TRBV21-1	TRBJ2-5	CASRDGLAGGGRETQYF	TGTGCCAGCAGAGATGGGCTAGCGGGAGGGGGTCGAGAGACCCAGTACTTC
TRBD2	few	TRBV10-2	TRBJ2-1	CASRLAGGGEQFF	TGCGCCAGCAGGCTAGCGGGGGGCGGGGAGCAGTTCTTC
TRBD1	once	TRBV5-6	TRBJ2-3	CASSLEQGGTDTQYF	TGTGCCAGCAGCTTGGAGCAGGGGGGCACAGATACGCAGTATTTT
NA	NA	TRBV3-1/TRBV3-2	TRBJ1-2	CASSQASQGHGYTF	TGTGCCAGCAGCCAAGCCAGCCAGGGTCATGGCTACACCTTC
NA	NA	TRBV6-5	TRBJ1-5	CATIRGLDNQPQHF	TGTGCCACCATAAGGGGGTTGGACAATCAGCCCCAGCATTTT
NA	few	TRBV30	TRBJ1-3	CAWYQRTRGNTIYF	TGTGCCTGGTACCAACGGACTAGGGGAAACACCATATATTTT
NA	NA	TRBV20-1	TRBJ1-2	CSGRAIGYTF	TGCAGTGGCAGGGCGATTGGCTACACCTTC
NA	NA	TRBV28	TRBJ1-1	CASRYGDKNTEAFF	TGTGCCAGCAGATACGGCGACAAGAACACTGAAGCTTTCTTT
NA	NA	TRBV19	TRBJ1-1	CASSMNPPSTEAFF	TGTGCCAGTAGTATGAATCCTCCGAGCACTGAAGCTTTCTTT
TRBD1	NA	TRBV6-5	TRBJ1-1	CASSYGGGRPEAFF	TGTGCCAGCAGTTACGGAGGGGGCCGGCCCGAAGCTTTCTTT
NA	NA	TRBV30	TRBJ2-7	CAWSSPWREQYF	TGTGCCTGGAGCAGCCCCTGGAGGGAGCAGTACTTC
NA	NA	TRBV7-2	TRBJ1-6	CASSPRAGAASPLHF	TGTGCCAGCAGCCCCCGGGCTGGGGCTGCTTCACCCCTCCACTTT
NA	NA	TRBV14	TRBJ1-2	CASSRTFPPYGYTF	TGTGCCAGCTCCCGGACTTTTCCACCTTATGGCTACACCTTC
NA	NA	TRBV28	TRBJ1-5	CATRTVDNQPQHF	TGTGCCACCCGGACAGTCGACAATCAGCCCCAGCATTTT
TRBD1	once	TRBV6-2/TRBV6-3	TRBJ2-2	CASSYPGQGGYTGELFF	TGTGCCAGCAGTTATCCGGGACAGGGTGGATACACCGGGGAGCTGTTTTTT
NA	NA	TRBV6-2/TRBV6-3	TRBJ2-3	CASSSRGGAGTDTQYF	TGTGCCAGCAGTTCCCGTGGGGGGGCAGGCACAGATACGCAGTATTTT
TRBD1	NA	TRBV27	TRBJ2-6	CASSRSPRTGDLFSGANVLTF	TGTGCCAGCAGTCGCTCCCCGAGGACAGGCGACCTCTTCTCTGGGGCCAACGTCCTGACTTTC
NA	NA	TRBV28	TRBJ2-3	CASSPPNGDTQYF	TGTGCCAGCAGTCCCCCTAACGGGGATACGCAGTATTTT
TRBD2	NA	TRBV9	TRBJ2-2	CASSPDNSGRANRELFF	TGTGCCAGCAGCCCCGACAATAGCGGGAGGGCCAATCGGGAGCTGTTTTTT
NA	NA	TRBV12-3/TRBV12-4	TRBJ2-7	CASSRAGIGEQYF	TGTGCCAGCAGTAGGGCAGGGATAGGCGAGCAGTACTTC
TRBD1	NA	TRBV11-3	TRBJ2-7	CASSFLRGLPF	TGTGCCAGCAGCTTTTTGAGGGGGCTCCCCTTC
TRBD1	NA	TRBV19	TRBJ2-7	CASGGTGSYEQYF	TGTGCCAGTGGGGGGACAGGGAGCTACGAGCAGTACTTC
NA	NA	TRBV6-6	TRBJ1-2	CASSLRGGGYGYTF	TGTGCCAGCAGTTTAAGGGGGGGTGGGTATGGCTACACCTTC
TRBD2	NA	TRBV2	TRBJ2-3	CASSSQGLAPDTQYF	TGTGCCAGCAGTTCTCAGGGACTAGCGCCGGATACGCAGTATTTT
TRBD2	NA	TRBV4-2	TRBJ2-1	CASSPGLAGLYNEQFF	TGTGCCAGCAGCCCCGGACTAGCGGGACTCTACAATGAGCAGTTCTTC
NA	NA	TRBV19	TRBJ2-7	CASSIVDSSSYEQYF	TGTGCCAGTAGTATAGTGGACAGTAGCTCCTACGAGCAGTACTTC
NA	NA	TRBV6-5	TRBJ1-2	CASTTGIGYGYTF	TGTGCCAGCACCACAGGGATCGGCTATGGCTACACCTTC
TRBD1	NA	TRBV5-4	TRBJ2-1	CASSRDSQDEQFF	TGTGCCAGCAGCCGGGACAGCCAGGATGAGCAGTTCTTC
NA	NA	TRBV2	TRBJ1-2	CASSPRTGYSNYGYTF	TGTGCCAGCAGCCCTCGTACAGGGTACTCTAACTATGGCTACACCTTC